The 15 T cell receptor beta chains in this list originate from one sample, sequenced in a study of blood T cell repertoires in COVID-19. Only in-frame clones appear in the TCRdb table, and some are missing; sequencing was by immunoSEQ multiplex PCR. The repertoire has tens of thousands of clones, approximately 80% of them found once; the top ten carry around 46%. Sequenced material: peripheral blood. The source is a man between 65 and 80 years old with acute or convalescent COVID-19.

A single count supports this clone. CDR3: CASGGGNQPQHF. CDR3 DNA sequence: TGTGCCAGCGGGGGGGGAAATCAGCCCCAGCATTTT. The rearrangement uses TRBV6-5 and TRBJ1-5; TRBD1 is a possible D gene (5 bases). V lost 8 bases and J 4 bases, leaving 9 bases between the germline ends. The CDR3 covers 12 residues. CDR1 is MNHEY and CDR2 is SVGAGI in the germline V gene.

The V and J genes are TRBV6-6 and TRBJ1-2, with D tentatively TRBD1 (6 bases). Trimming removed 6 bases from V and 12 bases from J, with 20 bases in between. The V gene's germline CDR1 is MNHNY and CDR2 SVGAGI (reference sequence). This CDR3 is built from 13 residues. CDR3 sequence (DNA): TGTGCCAGCAGGTCGACAGGCCTGGCTTTAGACACCTTC. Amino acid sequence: CASRSTGLALDTF.

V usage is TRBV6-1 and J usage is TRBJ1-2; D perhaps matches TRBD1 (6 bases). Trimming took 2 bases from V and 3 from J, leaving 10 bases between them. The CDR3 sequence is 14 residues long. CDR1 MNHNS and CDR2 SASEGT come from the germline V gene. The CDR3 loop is CASSEFGQHYGYTF. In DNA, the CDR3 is TGTGCCAGCAGTGAATTCGGACAGCACTATGGCTACACCTTC.

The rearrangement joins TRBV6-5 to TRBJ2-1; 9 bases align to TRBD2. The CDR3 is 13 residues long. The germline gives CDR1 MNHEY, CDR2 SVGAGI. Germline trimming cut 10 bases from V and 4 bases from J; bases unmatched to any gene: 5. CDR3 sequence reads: CATGLANYNEQFF. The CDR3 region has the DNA TGTGCCACCGGACTAGCGAATTACAATGAGCAGTTCTTC.

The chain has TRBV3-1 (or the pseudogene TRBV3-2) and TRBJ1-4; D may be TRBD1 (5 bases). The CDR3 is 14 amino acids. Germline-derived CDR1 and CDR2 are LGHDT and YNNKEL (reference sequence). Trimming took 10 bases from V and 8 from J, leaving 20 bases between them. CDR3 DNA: TGTGCCACGAATGGGCTAGGGGAGGGAGAAAAACTGTTTTTT. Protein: CATNGLGEGEKLFF.

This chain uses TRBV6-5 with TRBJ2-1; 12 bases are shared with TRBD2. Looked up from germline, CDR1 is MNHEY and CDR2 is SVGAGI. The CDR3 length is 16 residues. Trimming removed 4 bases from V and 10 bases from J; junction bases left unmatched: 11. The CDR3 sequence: CASSSPSGRAGQEQFF. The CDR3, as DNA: TGTGCCAGCAGTTCCCCTAGCGGGAGGGCCGGTCAGGAGCAGTTCTTC.

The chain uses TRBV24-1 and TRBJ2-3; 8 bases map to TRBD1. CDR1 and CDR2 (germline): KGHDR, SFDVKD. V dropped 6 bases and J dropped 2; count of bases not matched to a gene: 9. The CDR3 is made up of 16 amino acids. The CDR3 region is CATSPGTGGDTDTQYF. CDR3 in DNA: TGTGCCACCAGTCCAGGCACAGGGGGAGACACAGATACGCAGTATTTT.

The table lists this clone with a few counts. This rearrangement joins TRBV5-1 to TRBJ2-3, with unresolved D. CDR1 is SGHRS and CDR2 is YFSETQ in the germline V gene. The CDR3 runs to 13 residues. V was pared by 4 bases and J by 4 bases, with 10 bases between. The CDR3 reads CASSPNSPDTQYF. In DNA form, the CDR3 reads TGCGCCAGCAGCCCCAATTCCCCAGATACGCAGTATTTT. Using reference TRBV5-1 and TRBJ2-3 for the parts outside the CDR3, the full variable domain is KAGVTQTPRYLIKTRGQQVTLSCSPISGHRSVSWYQQTPGQGLQFLFEYFSETQRNKGNFPGRFSGRQFSNSRSEMNVSTLELGDSALYLCASSPNSPDTQYFGPGTRLTVL.

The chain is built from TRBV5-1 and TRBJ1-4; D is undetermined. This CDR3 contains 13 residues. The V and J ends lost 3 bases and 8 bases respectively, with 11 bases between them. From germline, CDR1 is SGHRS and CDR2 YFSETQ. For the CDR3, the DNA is TGCGCCAGCAGCTCCGCGGGCCTCGAAAAACTGTTTTTT. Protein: CASSSAGLEKLFF.

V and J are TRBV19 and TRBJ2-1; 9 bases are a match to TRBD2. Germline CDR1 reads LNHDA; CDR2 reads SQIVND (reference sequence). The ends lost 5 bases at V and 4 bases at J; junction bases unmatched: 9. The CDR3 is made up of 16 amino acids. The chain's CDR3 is CASSSPSSGVYNEQFF. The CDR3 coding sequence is TGTGCCAGTAGTTCCCCTTCTAGCGGGGTTTACAATGAGCAGTTCTTC.

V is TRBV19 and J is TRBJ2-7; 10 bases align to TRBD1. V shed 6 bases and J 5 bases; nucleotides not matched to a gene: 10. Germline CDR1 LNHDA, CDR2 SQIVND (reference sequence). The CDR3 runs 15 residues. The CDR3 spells CASRPAGTGVDEQYF. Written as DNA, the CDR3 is TGTGCCAGTAGACCCGCCGGGACAGGGGTTGACGAGCAGTACTTC. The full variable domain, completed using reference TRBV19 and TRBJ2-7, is DGGITQSPKYLFRKEGQNVTLSCEQNLNHDAMYWYRQDPGQGLRLIYYSQIVNDFQKGDIAEGYSVSREKKESFPLTVTSAQKNPTAFYLCASRPAGTGVDEQYFGPGTRLTVT.

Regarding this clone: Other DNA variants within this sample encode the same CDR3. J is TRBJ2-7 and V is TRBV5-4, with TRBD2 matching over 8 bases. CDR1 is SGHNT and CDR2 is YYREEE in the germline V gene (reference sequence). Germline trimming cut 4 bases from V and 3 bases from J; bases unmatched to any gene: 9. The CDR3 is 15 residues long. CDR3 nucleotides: TGTGCCAGCAGCATGGGTCGGGGGGGACTCTACGAGCAGTACTTC. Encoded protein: CASSMGRGGLYEQYF.

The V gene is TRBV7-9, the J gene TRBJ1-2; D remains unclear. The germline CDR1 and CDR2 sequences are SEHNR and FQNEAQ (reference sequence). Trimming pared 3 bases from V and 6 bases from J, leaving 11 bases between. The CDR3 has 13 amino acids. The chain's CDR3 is CASSLGGIHGYTF. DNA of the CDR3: TGTGCCAGCAGCTTGGGCGGGATCCATGGCTACACCTTC.

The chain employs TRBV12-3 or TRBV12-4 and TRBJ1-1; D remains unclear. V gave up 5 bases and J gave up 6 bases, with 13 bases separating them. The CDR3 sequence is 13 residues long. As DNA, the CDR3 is TGTGCCAGCAGTGTCGGTCGTGTGGCTGAAGCTTTCTTT. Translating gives CASSVGRVAEAFF.

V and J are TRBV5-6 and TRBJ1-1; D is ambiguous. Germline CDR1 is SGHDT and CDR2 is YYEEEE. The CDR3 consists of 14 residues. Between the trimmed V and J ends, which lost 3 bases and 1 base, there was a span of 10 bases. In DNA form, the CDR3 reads TGTGCCAGCAGCTCTGGGCCATCGAACACTGAAGCTTTCTTT. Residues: CASSSGPSNTEAFF.